The 18 T cell receptor beta chains in this list originate from one sample, sequenced in a study of blood T cell repertoires in COVID-19. Produced via immunoSEQ multiplex PCR; TCRdb's table is partial and in-frame only. In the table there are hundreds of thousands of clones, about 89% of which are singletons. The sequenced material came from PBMCs or T cells enriched from blood (not recorded which). These receptors were collected from a man aged 35 to 55 who had recovered from COVID-19.

This clone appeared a single time. This chain links TRBV13 with TRBJ1-3, with 7 bases that match TRBD1. From germline, CDR1 is PRHDT and CDR2 FYEKMQ (reference sequence). With V trimmed by 0 bases and J by 0 bases, 2 bases remained unmatched. CDR3 length: 16 amino acids. CDR3 sequence: CASSLGPGGSGNTIYF. CDR3 bases: TGTGCCAGCAGCTTAGGGCCAGGGGGCTCTGGAAACACCATATATTTT.

This clone appeared a few times. V and J are TRBV25-1 and TRBJ1-5; 8 bases agree with TRBD1. The CDR3 is 14 residues long. Germline lookup yields CDR1 MGHDK and CDR2 SYGVNS. V was clipped by 5 bases and J by 6 bases; unmatched bases: 6. The CDR3 spells CASSTDRGGQPQHF. CDR3 bases: TGTGCCAGCAGTACAGACAGGGGCGGTCAGCCCCAGCATTTT.

This clone has just a few counts. The DNA of the CDR3 is TGTGCCAGCAGCTGGGAAGGGACAGACGGGAACACTGAAGCTTTCTTT. Protein product: CASSWEGTDGNTEAFF. The chain uses TRBV7-2 and TRBJ1-1, with 7 bases lining up with TRBD1. This CDR3 is 16 amino acids long. With V trimmed by 4 bases and J by 1 base, 9 bases remained unmatched. Germline V gene data show CDR1 as SGHTA and CDR2 as FQGNSA.

V usage is TRBV5-8 and J usage is TRBJ1-5, with D uncertain. Germline V gene data show CDR1 as SGHTS and CDR2 as YDEGEE. The CDR3 has 16 residues. V shed 1 base and J shed 1 base, with 12 bases lying between them. The CDR3 protein is CASSLRPRGSNQPQHF. CDR3 DNA sequence: TGTGCCAGCAGCTTGCGGCCCCGCGGGAGCAATCAGCCCCAGCATTTT.

The chain combines TRBV7-9 with TRBJ1-3; D remains ambiguous. CDR3 size: 14 residues. The germline gives CDR1 SEHNR, CDR2 FQNEAQ (reference sequence). V gave up 6 bases and J gave up 0 bases, with 9 bases separating them. The chain's CDR3 is CASRRESSGNTIYF. CDR3 nucleotide sequence: TGTGCCAGCAGGCGTGAGAGCTCTGGAAACACCATATATTTT.

The CDR3 region is CASSYQGLNTEAFF. CDR3 coding DNA: TGTGCCAGCAGTTACCAGGGCCTGAACACTGAAGCTTTCTTT. V and J are TRBV6-5 and TRBJ1-1, with a tentative D call TRBD1 (5 bases). V lost 2 bases to trimming and J lost 0 bases, with 7 bases between them. The CDR3 totals 14 residues. The germline CDR1 and CDR2 sequences are MNHEY and SVGAGI.

The DNA of the CDR3 is TGTGCCAGCAGTTGGGAGACTAGCGGGTCGTACAATGAGCAGTTCTTC. Its protein is CASSWETSGSYNEQFF. V usage is TRBV7-2 and J usage is TRBJ2-1; TRBD2 matches at 10 bases. The CDR3 loop spans 16 amino acids. Germline CDR1 SGHTA, CDR2 FQGNSA. V lost 6 bases, J lost 4 bases, and 9 bases stayed unmatched.

The chain carries TRBV4-1 and TRBJ1-4, with 7 bases lining up with TRBD1. CDR3 size: 15 residues. The junction had 7 bases not matched to a gene; V was cut back by 4 bases and J by 5 bases. CDR1 is MGHRA, CDR2 YSYEKL, per germline. As DNA, the CDR3 is TGCGCCAGCAGCCCCGGGGACAGAGAAAATGAAAAACTGTTTTTT. Its translation: CASSPGDRENEKLFF.

The CDR3 DNA follows: TGCGCCAGCAGCCAAGATGTAGGGGCGAACACCGGGGAGCTGTTTTTT. Its translation: CASSQDVGANTGELFF. The V call is TRBV4-3, the J call TRBJ2-2; tentatively, D is TRBD1 (5 bases). Per the germline V gene, CDR1 is LGHNA and CDR2 is YSLEER. The CDR3 totals 16 residues. Between the trimmed V and J ends, which lost 0 bases and 0 bases, there was a span of 8 bases.

V is TRBV11-2 and J is TRBJ2-3; D gene ambiguous. CDR1 is SGHAT and CDR2 is FQNNGV in the germline V gene. The CDR3 runs 16 residues. Trimming cost V 2 bases and J 0 bases, with 12 bases left between them. The CDR3 DNA reads TGTGCCAGCAGCTTATTATCTAGAACTAGCACAGATACGCAGTATTTT. Amino acid sequence: CASSLLSRTSTDTQYF.

The chain couples TRBV20-1 to TRBJ2-2; the D gene is possibly TRBD1 (5 bases). The germline gives CDR1 DFQATT, CDR2 SNEGSKA (reference sequence). This CDR3 contains 14 residues. The germline V and J ends were trimmed by 3 bases and 0 bases, with 8 bases remaining between them. CDR3 coding DNA: TGCAGTGCTAGTGCAGGGACGAACACCGGGGAGCTGTTTTTT. Its protein product is CSASAGTNTGELFF.

V is TRBV4-1 and J is TRBJ1-1; TRBD1 matches 8 bases. Trimming took 0 bases from V and 4 from J; bases not matched to a gene: 4. This CDR3 has 15 amino acids. Looked up from germline, CDR1 is MGHRA and CDR2 is YSYEKL. CDR3 DNA: TGCGCCAGCAGCCAAGATCGGACAGGGACCACTGAAGCTTTCTTT. Protein product: CASSQDRTGTTEAFF.

This chain's CDR3 is CASSDLTRGINSPLHF. The CDR3 DNA reads as TGTGCCAGCAGTGACCTCACCAGGGGGATTAACTCACCCCTCCACTTT. This chain links TRBV25-1 with TRBJ1-6; 7 bases match TRBD1. V dropped 3 bases and J dropped 10; count of bases not matched to a gene: 12. This CDR3 contains 16 residues. Germline V CDR1 and CDR2: MGHDK, SYGVNS.

The chain links TRBV27 to TRBJ2-7; the D gene is possibly TRBD1 (6 bases). Trimming took off 5 bases at V and 1 base at J, with 15 bases between the two ends. CDR1 is MNHEY, CDR2 SMNVEV, per germline (reference sequence). This CDR3 comprises 15 residues. This CDR3 reads CASSRPGTSSYEQYF. The CDR3 coding sequence is TGTGCCAGCAGTAGACCCGGGACAAGTTCCTACGAGCAGTACTTC.

This clone has more than one count but fewer than ten. This chain connects TRBV7-2 to TRBJ2-5; TRBD2 matches at 8 bases. This CDR3 spans 16 amino acids. Germline V CDR1 and CDR2: SGHTA, FQGNSA. The V and J ends lost 3 bases and 5 bases, in that order; junction bases with no gene match: 11. CDR3 region: CASSLPFPGGLETQYF. CDR3 bases: TGTGCCAGCAGCTTGCCTTTCCCGGGGGGGTTGGAGACCCAGTACTTC.

The chain recombines TRBV5-6 with TRBJ2-1; the match to TRBD2 covers 13 bases. Looked up from germline, CDR1 is SGHDT and CDR2 is YYEEEE. The V segment lost 4 bases and the J segment 7 bases; nucleotides outside the gene matches: 5. CDR3 length: 15 amino acids. The CDR3 loop reads CASSHGLAGANEQFF. For the CDR3, the DNA is TGTGCCAGCAGCCACGGACTAGCGGGAGCAAATGAGCAGTTCTTC. Supplemented by reference TRBV5-6 and TRBJ2-1, the full variable domain reads DAGVTQSPTHLIKTRGQQVTLRCSPKSGHDTVSWYQQALGQGPQFIFQYYEEEERQRGNFPDRFSGHQFPNYSSELNVNALLLGDSALYLCASSHGLAGANEQFFGPGTRLTVL.

The chain carries TRBV15 and TRBJ2-2, with D possibly being TRBD2 (7 bases). In germline, CDR1 is LNHNV, CDR2 YYDKDF (reference sequence). The CDR3 runs to 17 residues. V was clipped by 5 bases and J by 1 base, with 17 bases between them. The CDR3: CATSGPRGGENTGELFF. Written as DNA, the CDR3 is TGTGCCACCAGCGGGCCGCGCGGGGGCGAGAACACCGGGGAGCTGTTTTTT.

The chain joins TRBV19 to TRBJ2-1, with 11 bases identical to TRBD1. This CDR3 spans 16 amino acids. V was pared by 5 bases and J by 8 bases, with 11 bases of the junction left unmatched. Germline loops: CDR1 LNHDA, CDR2 SQIVND (reference sequence). In nucleotides, the CDR3 is TGTGCCAGTAGTGCGGACCGGGACAGGGGGTGGTATGAGCAGTTCTTC. It is translated as CASSADRDRGWYEQFF.